Listed below are T cell receptor beta chains from one sample, sequenced in a study of control samples from healthy donors and cancer patients. Data came from immunoSEQ multiplex PCR; TCRdb stores just in-frame clones and leaves some out. This table has 150,000 or so clones, about 93% appearing once. Sequenced sample: blood. These TCRs come from a man aged 45-65 years in good health. Each CDR3 is given with its conserved first and last residue.

CASSIGEKTEAFF | TRBJ1-1 | TRBV19
CASSQLGARTEAFF | TRBJ1-1 | TRBV23-1
CASSSVRAEAFF | TRBJ1-1 | TRBV6-5
CASSRGTRQETQYF | TRBJ2-5 | TRBV7-3
CASSLLSGGRTNHGYTF | TRBJ1-2 | TRBV5-1
CASSLERGDGYTF | TRBJ1-2 | TRBV5-1
CASSVSGGLTDTQYF | TRBJ2-3 | TRBV9
CASSVRNEQFF | TRBJ2-1 | TRBV2
CASSLYEQYF | TRBJ2-7 | TRBV11-2
CASSESGVLETQYF | TRBJ2-5 | TRBV25-1
CASSQDSLGGGVYEQYF | TRBJ2-7 | TRBV4-2
CAWKQSSNQPQHF | TRBJ1-5 | TRBV30
CASSQGLAGEVEQFF | TRBJ2-1 | TRBV3-1/TRBV3-2
CASSLVGQVYGYTF | TRBJ1-2 | TRBV5-4
CASRLRVANTGELFF | TRBJ2-2 | TRBV12-2
CASSYTRDQPQHF | TRBJ1-5 | TRBV6-5
CASSEGVPSYNEQFF | TRBJ2-1 | TRBV2
CASSPGRTGSTEAFF | TRBJ1-1 | TRBV3-1/TRBV3-2
CASSKGPGYSYEQYF | TRBJ2-7 | TRBV19
CASSRGAGETQYF | TRBJ2-5 | TRBV18
CASSLGRESNQPQHF | TRBJ1-5 | TRBV28
CASSERLRYRGQDQPQHF | TRBJ1-5 | TRBV6-1
CASSIPTGGLSNQPQHF | TRBJ1-5 | TRBV19
CASSVRSSTNEKLFF | TRBJ1-4 | TRBV5-1